This T cell receptor beta chain was captured in a study of T cell clonotyping in hematopoietic cell transplantation. Recipients were bled about 28 days pretransplant and at posttransplant days 30, 100, 180. The study, taken as a whole, reports: Higher Inverse Simpson Index values in graft donor and pretransplant recipient predicted broader posttransplant TCR diversity. Few recipient clonotypes overlapped donors; over 95% were de novo at given depth.

Trimming pared 2 bases from V and 6 bases from J, leaving 20 bases between. The CDR3 covers 16 residues. Looked up from germline, CDR1 is SGHVS and CDR2 is FQNEAQ. Only in-frame clones appear in the TCRdb table, and some are missing; sequencing was by immunoSEQ multiplex PCR. The data hold 7,900 or so clones, with approximately 89% observed a single time. Concerning this clone: Its antigen is not identified.

The clonotype was recovered from a female patient aged 50 to 65 who had an allogeneic stem cell transplant from an unrelated donor, so the T cells may come from the graft donor. Some clones in this sample may be carry-over from other donors' samples. The chain joins TRBV7-8 to TRBJ2-7, with TRBD2 as a possible D gene (6 bases). The sample here was PBMCs, taken 30 days after allogeneic stem cell transplant. Here the CDR3 DNA reads TGTGCCAGCAGCTTATTTTCTAGCGAGGCCCGGGTCGAGCAGTACTTC. Its protein product is CASSLFSSEARVEQYF.